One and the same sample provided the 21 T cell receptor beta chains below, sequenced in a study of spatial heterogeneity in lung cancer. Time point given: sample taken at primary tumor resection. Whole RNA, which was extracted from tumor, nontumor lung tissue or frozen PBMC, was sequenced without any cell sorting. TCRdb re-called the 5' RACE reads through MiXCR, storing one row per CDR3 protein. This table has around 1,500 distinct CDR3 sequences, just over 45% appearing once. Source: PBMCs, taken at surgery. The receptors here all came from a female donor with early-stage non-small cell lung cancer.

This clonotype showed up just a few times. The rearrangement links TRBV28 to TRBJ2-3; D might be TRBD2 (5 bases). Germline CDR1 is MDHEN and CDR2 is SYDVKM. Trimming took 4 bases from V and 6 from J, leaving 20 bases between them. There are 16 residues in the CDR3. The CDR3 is CASSSPQEEQVDTQYF. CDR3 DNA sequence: TGTGCCAGCAGTTCCCCCCAGGAGGAACAAGTGGATACGCAGTATTTT.

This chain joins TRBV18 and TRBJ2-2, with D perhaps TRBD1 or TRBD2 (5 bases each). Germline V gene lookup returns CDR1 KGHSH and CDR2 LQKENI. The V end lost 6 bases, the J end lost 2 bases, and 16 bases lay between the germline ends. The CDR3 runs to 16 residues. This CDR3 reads CASSGTGYDNTGELFF. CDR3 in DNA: TGTGCCAGCTCCGGGACCGGCTACGATAACACCGGGGAGCTGTTTTTT. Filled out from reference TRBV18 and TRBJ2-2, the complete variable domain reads NAGVMQNPRHLVRRRGQEARLRCSPMKGHSHVYWYRQLPEEGLKFMVYLQKENIIDESGMPKERFSAEFPKEGPSILRIQQVVRGDSAAYFCASSGTGYDNTGELFFGEGSRLTVL.

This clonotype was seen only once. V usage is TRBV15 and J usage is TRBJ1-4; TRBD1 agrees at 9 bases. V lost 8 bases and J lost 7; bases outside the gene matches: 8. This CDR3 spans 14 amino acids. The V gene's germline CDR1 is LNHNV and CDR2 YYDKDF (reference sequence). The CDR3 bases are TGTGCCACCTCTGGAGGACAGGGGTCTGAAAAACTGTTTTTT. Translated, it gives CATSGGQGSEKLFF.

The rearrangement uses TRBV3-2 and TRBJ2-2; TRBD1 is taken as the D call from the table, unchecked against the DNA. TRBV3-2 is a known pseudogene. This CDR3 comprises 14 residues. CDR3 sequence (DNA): TGTGCCAGCAGCGCAGGGACAGGGCTCGGGGAGCTGTTTTTT. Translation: CASSAGTGLGELFF.

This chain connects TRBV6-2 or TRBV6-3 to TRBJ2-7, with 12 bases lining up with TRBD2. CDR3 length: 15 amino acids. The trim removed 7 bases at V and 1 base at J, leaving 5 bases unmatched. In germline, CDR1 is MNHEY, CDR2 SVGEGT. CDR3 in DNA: TGTGCCAGCACCCGACTAGCGGGAGTATCCTACGAGCAGTACTTC. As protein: CASTRLAGVSYEQYF.

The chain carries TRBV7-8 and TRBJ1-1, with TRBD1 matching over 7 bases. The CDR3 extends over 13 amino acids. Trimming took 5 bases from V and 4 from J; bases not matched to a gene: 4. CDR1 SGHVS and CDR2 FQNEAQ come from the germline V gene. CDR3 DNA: TGTGCCAGCAGCCGACAGGGTGGCACTGAAGCTTTCTTT. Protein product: CASSRQGGTEAFF.

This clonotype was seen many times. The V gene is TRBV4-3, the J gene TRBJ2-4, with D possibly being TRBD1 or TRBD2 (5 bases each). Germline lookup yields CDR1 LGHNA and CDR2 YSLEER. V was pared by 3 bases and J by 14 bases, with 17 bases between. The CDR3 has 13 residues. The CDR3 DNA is TGCGCCAGCAGCCAGGACGGGGACGGCCCCAAGTACTTC. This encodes CASSQDGDGPKYF.

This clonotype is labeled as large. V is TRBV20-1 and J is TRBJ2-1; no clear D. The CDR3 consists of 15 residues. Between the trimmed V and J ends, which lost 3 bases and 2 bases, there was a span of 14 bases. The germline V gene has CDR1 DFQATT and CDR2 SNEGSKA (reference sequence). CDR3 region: CSASVPPSTYNEQFF. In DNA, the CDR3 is TGCAGTGCTAGCGTGCCACCTTCTACCTACAATGAGCAGTTCTTC.

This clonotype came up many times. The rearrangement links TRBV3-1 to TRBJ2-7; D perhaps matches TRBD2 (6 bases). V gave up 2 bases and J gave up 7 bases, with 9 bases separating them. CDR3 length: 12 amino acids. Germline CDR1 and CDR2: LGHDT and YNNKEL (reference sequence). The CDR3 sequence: CASSQNRGEQYF. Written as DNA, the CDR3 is TGTGCCAGCAGCCAAAACCGGGGGGAGCAGTACTTC.

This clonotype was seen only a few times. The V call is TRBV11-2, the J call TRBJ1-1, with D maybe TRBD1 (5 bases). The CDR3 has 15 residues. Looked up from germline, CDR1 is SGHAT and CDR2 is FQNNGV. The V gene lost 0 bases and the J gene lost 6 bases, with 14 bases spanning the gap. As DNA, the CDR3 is TGTGCCAGCAGCTTAGATTTTCTGGGGGTTGCTGAAGCTTTCTTT. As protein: CASSLDFLGVAEAFF.

CDR3 coding DNA: TGTGCCAGCCGTGCGGGAGGGCCCGGGAATGAGCAGTTCTTC. This translates into CASRAGGPGNEQFF. The chain is built from TRBV27 and TRBJ2-1; 9 bases align to TRBD2. The germline V gene encodes CDR1 MNHEY and CDR2 SMNVEV (reference sequence). Trimming took 8 bases from V and 7 from J; bases not matched to a gene: 9. The CDR3 length is 14 residues.

The CDR3 DNA reads as TGTGCCAGCAGCTCACAAAGGAGCTCCTACGAGCAGTACTTC. Translation: CASSSQRSSYEQYF. The chain recombines TRBV13 with TRBJ2-7, with unresolved D. CDR1 is PRHDT and CDR2 is FYEKMQ in the germline V gene (reference sequence). Between the trimmed V and J ends, which lost 4 bases and 0 bases, there was a span of 10 bases. This CDR3 has 14 amino acids.

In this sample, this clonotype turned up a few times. This chain's CDR3 is CASSLDRSSSYNEQFF. CDR3 coding DNA: TGTGCCAGCAGCTTGGATAGGAGTAGCTCCTACAATGAGCAGTTCTTC. This chain connects TRBV7-9 to TRBJ2-1; D gene uncertain. CDR3 length: 16 residues. Trimming left V 3 bases short and J 0 bases short, with 12 bases between. Germline-derived CDR1 and CDR2 are SEHNR and FQNEAQ (reference sequence).

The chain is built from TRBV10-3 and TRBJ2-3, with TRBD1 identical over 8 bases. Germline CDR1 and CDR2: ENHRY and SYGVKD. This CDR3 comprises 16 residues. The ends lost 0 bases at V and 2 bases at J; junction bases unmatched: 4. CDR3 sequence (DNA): TGTGCCATCAGTGAGTCGTACAGGGGGGTCACAGATACGCAGTATTTT. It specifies CAISESYRGVTDTQYF.

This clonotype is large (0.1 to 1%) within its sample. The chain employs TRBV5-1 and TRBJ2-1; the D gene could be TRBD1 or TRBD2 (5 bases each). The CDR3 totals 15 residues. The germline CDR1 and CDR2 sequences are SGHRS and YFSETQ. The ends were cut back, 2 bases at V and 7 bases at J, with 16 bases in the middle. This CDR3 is CASSFTIGGENEQFF. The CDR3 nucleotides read TGCGCCAGCAGCTTCACTATTGGGGGAGAAAATGAGCAGTTCTTC.

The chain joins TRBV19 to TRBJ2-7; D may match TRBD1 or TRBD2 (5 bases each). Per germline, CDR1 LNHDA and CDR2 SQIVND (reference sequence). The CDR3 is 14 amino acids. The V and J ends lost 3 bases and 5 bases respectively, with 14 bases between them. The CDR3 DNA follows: TGTGCCAGTAGTATCTCTCCAGGGACCAACGAGCAGTACTTC. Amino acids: CASSISPGTNEQYF.

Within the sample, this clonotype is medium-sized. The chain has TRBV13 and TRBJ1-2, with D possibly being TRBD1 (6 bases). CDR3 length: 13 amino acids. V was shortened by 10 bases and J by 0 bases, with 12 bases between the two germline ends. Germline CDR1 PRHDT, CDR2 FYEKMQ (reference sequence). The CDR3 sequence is CANSGEANYGYTF. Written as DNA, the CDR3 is TGTGCCAACTCAGGGGAAGCTAACTATGGCTACACCTTC.

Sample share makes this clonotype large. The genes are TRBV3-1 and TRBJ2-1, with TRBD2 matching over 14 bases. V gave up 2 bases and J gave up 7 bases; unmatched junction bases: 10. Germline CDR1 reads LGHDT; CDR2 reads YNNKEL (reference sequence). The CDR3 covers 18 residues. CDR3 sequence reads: CASSQPRMTSGGGNEQFF. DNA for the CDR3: TGTGCCAGCAGCCAACCCCGGATGACTAGCGGGGGGGGTAATGAGCAGTTCTTC.

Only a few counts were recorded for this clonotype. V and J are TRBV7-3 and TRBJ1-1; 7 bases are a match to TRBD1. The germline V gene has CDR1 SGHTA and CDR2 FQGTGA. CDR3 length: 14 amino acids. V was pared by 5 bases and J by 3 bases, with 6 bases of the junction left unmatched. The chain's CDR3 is CASSTTGFDTEAFF. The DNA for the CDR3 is TGTGCCAGCAGCACGACAGGGTTTGACACTGAAGCTTTCTTT.

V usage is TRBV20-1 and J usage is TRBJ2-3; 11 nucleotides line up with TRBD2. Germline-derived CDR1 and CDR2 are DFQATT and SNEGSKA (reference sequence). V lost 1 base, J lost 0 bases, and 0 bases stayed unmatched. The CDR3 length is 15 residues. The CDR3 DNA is TGCAGTGCTAGAGTAGCGGGGGGGAGCACAGATACGCAGTATTTT. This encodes CSARVAGGSTDTQYF.

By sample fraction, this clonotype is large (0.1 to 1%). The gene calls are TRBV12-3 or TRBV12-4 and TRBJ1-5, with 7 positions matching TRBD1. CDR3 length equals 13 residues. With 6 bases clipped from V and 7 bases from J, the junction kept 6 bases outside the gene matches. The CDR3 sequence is CASSRQGGQPQHF. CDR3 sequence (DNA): TGTGCCAGCAGCCGACAGGGCGGGCAGCCCCAGCATTTT.